This TCR beta chain was retrieved from a study of post-analysis software for immune sequencing data. The overall study: Disease courses included relapsing-remitting, secondary progressive and progressive-relapsing multiple sclerosis. Broader study findings: Pronounced co-clustering by F measure was evident among identically batched samples. Multiple sclerosis patients showed significantly lower normalized Chao1 diversity than controls did.

About this clonotype: What it binds is unknown.

Prepared TCR beta cDNA libraries contained unique molecular identifiers. The T cell input of roughly 0.85 to 11 million gave roughly 0.5 million cDNA molecules. TCRdb recomputed calls from the PCR reads with MiXCR, one row per CDR3 protein. Of over 250,000 distinct CDR3 sequences detected, 36% appear once; the ten largest clones hold around 4.8%. Sequencing input: blood. This clonotype was sampled from a girl under 18 with multiple sclerosis.

CDR3 loop: CASSLGGSGDTQYF. CDR3 in DNA: TGTGCCAGCAGCTTAGGCGGGAGCGGTGATACGCAGTATTTT. This rearrangement joins TRBV7-8 to TRBJ2-3, with 7 bases identical to TRBD2. J lost 6 bases, V lost 1 base, and 4 bases had no gene match. The length of the CDR3 is 14 residues. CDR1 SGHVS and CDR2 FQNEAQ come from the germline V gene.